Following are 5 T cell receptor beta chains from one sample sequenced in a study of shared clonotypes between healthy human individuals. Sequenced by immunoSEQ multiplex PCR; TCRdb stores in-frame clones only, minus some. In the table there are some 2.3 million clones, approximately 95% of which are singletons. The sequenced sample was naive CD4+ T cells from PBMCs. Regarding subset: CD45RA+ positively selected. The receptors were sampled from a man aged 18 to 30 in good health. Some clones in this sample may be carry-over from other donors' samples.

The gene calls are TRBV7-3 and TRBJ2-3, with 7 bases fitting TRBD1. The V segment lost 3 bases and the J segment 1 base; nucleotides outside the gene matches: 4. Germline V gene data show CDR1 as SGHTA and CDR2 as FQGTGA. This CDR3 is 15 amino acids long. Written as DNA, the CDR3 is TGTGCCAGCAGCTTGGCAGGACAGGGCACAGATACGCAGTATTTT. Its translation: CASSLAGQGTDTQYF. Using reference TRBV7-3 and TRBJ2-3 for the parts outside the CDR3, the full variable domain is GAGVSQTPSNKVTEKGKYVELRCDPISGHTALYWYRQSLGQGPEFLIYFQGTGAADDSGLPNDRFFAVRPEGSVSTLKIQRTERGDSAVYLCASSLAGQGTDTQYFGPGTRLTVL.

This chain connects TRBV7-9 to TRBJ2-2; weak D call: TRBD2 (6 bases). CDR3 length: 14 residues. Germline V lookup: CDR1 SEHNR, CDR2 FQNEAQ (reference sequence). The V and J ends lost 3 bases and 6 bases respectively, with 11 bases between them. CDR3 coding DNA: TGTGCCAGCAGCTTGGGCGGGACCTCCGGGGAGCTGTTTTTT. Translation: CASSLGGTSGELFF.

The V gene is TRBV20-1, the J gene TRBJ1-2; 7 bases map to TRBD1. CDR1 and CDR2 (germline): DFQATT, SNEGSKA (reference sequence). The CDR3 spans 11 residues. With 4 bases clipped from V and 7 bases from J, the junction kept 3 bases outside the gene matches. The CDR3 spells CSAIQGGGYTF. CDR3 nucleotide sequence: TGCAGTGCTATTCAGGGGGGTGGCTACACCTTC.

The chain is built from TRBV30 and TRBJ2-1, with a possible D match to TRBD2 (5 bases). This CDR3 spans 13 amino acids. Trimming left V 1 base short and J 9 bases short, with 13 bases between. Per the germline V gene, CDR1 is GTSNPN and CDR2 is SVGIG (reference sequence). Here the CDR3 reads CAWSGVVEGEQFF. CDR3 sequence (DNA): TGTGCCTGGAGTGGGGTGGTTGAGGGTGAGCAGTTCTTC. Drawing the rest from reference TRBV30 and TRBJ2-1, the complete variable domain is SQTIHQWPATLVQPVGSPLSLECTVEGTSNPNLYWYRQAAGRGLQLLFYSVGIGQISSEVPQNLSASRPQDRQFILSSKKLLLSDSGFYLCAWSGVVEGEQFFGPGTRLTVL.

Notes on this clone: Other DNA sequences in this sample translate to the same CDR3. This sequence joins TRBV5-4 and TRBJ2-3; TRBD2 aligns across 7 bases. Trimming removed 0 bases from V and 3 bases from J; junction bases left unmatched: 1. CDR3 length equals 14 residues. Germline-derived CDR1 and CDR2 are SGHNT and YYREEE (reference sequence). CDR3 region: CASSLAGGTDTQYF. Here the CDR3 DNA reads TGTGCCAGCAGCTTGGCCGGGGGGACAGATACGCAGTATTTT.